This is a list of T cell receptor beta chains from one sample in a study of cytomegalovirus exposure and HLA in healthy donors. TCRdb keeps only in-frame clones here, not all; method: immunoSEQ multiplex PCR. The table lists about 140,000 clones, approximately 78% of them singletons, with around 3% in the top ten. The sequenced sample consisted of PBMCs. These receptor sequences come from a man between 18 and 29 years old in good health and CMV-seropositive. CDR3s include the opening cysteine and the closing phenylalanine or tryptophan. The D gene is left open where the match is weak. For some rows the clone size is stated as once, few or many, or as a class when expanded; others skip it.

abundance,d_gene,v_gene,j_gene,CDR3aa,CDR3nt
few,TRBD1,TRBV30,TRBJ2-3,CACDRGQDTQYF,TGTGCCTGTGACAGGGGGCAAGATACGCAGTATTTT
.,TRBD1,TRBV19,TRBJ1-1,CASSTRDRGLGNTEAFF,TGTGCCAGTAGTACGCGGGACAGGGGGCTTGGGAACACTGAAGCTTTCTTT
.,.,TRBV4-1,TRBJ2-5,CATSREAGMVETQYF,TGCGCCACCTCTCGAGAGGCGGGAATGGTCGAGACCCAGTACTTC
.,TRBD1,TRBV6-1,TRBJ1-1,CASSYRDRGEAFF,TGTGCCAGCAGTTATCGGGACAGGGGTGAAGCTTTCTTT
.,TRBD1,TRBV6-5,TRBJ2-1,CASSQDRGINNEQFF,TGTGCCAGCAGTCAGGACAGGGGGATTAATAATGAGCAGTTCTTC
.,TRBD1,TRBV5-1,TRBJ2-3,CASSTWTGSTDTQYF,TGCGCCAGCAGCACCTGGACAGGTAGCACAGATACGCAGTATTTT
.,TRBD2,TRBV28,TRBJ2-7,CASSSGRFYEQYF,TGTGCCAGTTCTAGCGGGAGATTCTACGAGCAGTACTTC
.,.,TRBV7-9,TRBJ2-1,CASSSLGLSSYNEQFF,TGTGCCAGCAGCTCTTTAGGACTGAGCTCCTACAATGAGCAGTTCTTC
.,TRBD2,TRBV5-1,TRBJ2-1,CASSSTGTSGIHEQFF,TGCGCCAGCAGCTCCACCGGGACTAGCGGGATCCATGAGCAGTTCTTC
.,TRBD1,TRBV19,TRBJ2-7,CASSRTPGQATYEQYF,TGTGCCAGTAGTAGAACACCGGGACAGGCGACCTACGAGCAGTACTTC
.,TRBD1,TRBV11-2,TRBJ2-2,CASSSALTGIKYTGELFF,TGTGCCAGCAGCTCGGCCTTGACAGGGATTAAGTACACCGGGGAGCTGTTTTTT
once,.,TRBV28,TRBJ2-3,CASKGATSTDTQYF,TGTGCCAGCAAAGGGGCTACATCCACAGATACGCAGTATTTT
.,TRBD1,TRBV11-2,TRBJ1-1,CASSLWVPTTGANTEAFF,TGTGCCAGCAGCTTATGGGTCCCAACGACAGGGGCGAACACTGAAGCTTTCTTT
.,.,TRBV7-6,TRBJ1-6,CASSEGPQPTVWDSPLHF,TGTGCCAGCAGCGAAGGCCCCCAGCCGACAGTGTGGGATTCACCCCTCCACTTT
.,.,TRBV19,TRBJ1-1,CASSINRWTEAFF,TGTGCCAGTAGTATCAATAGATGGACTGAAGCTTTCTTT
few,.,TRBV4-2,TRBJ1-2,CASSQAGEGGYTF,TGTGCCAGCAGCCAGGCGGGAGAAGGTGGCTACACCTTC
.,.,TRBV5-1,TRBJ2-2,CASSSVSNTGELFF,TGCGCCAGCAGCTCCGTATCTAACACCGGGGAGCTGTTTTTT
.,.,TRBV28,TRBJ1-4,CASSGHGINEKLFF,TGTGCCAGCAGTGGACACGGAATTAATGAAAAACTGTTTTTT
.,.,TRBV30,TRBJ2-1,CAWISGQVRSSYNEQFF,TGTGCCTGGATTTCTGGTCAGGTACGAAGCTCCTACAATGAGCAGTTCTTC
.,TRBD2,TRBV29-1,TRBJ2-1,CSVEDTAGGAYEQFF,TGCAGCGTTGAAGATACTGCGGGAGGAGCATATGAGCAGTTCTTC
once,.,TRBV9,TRBJ1-5,CASGASAGDDQPQHF,TGTGCCAGCGGTGCTTCAGCGGGGGACGATCAGCCCCAGCATTTT
.,.,TRBV28,TRBJ1-5,CASSPGRGNSNQPQHF,TGTGCCAGCAGCCCCGGTCGGGGAAATAGCAATCAGCCCCAGCATTTT
.,TRBD1,TRBV15,TRBJ2-7,CATSQDRVSNEQYF,TGTGCCACCAGCCAAGACAGGGTATCAAACGAGCAGTACTTC
.,TRBD1,TRBV28,TRBJ2-7,CASRAHLDRGTFEQYF,TGTGCCAGCAGGGCTCACTTGGACAGGGGGACGTTCGAGCAGTACTTC
.,TRBD1,TRBV6-6,TRBJ2-3,CASSGTGVVDTQYF,TGTGCCAGCAGTGGGACAGGGGTGGTTGATACGCAGTATTTT
.,TRBD2,TRBV5-4,TRBJ2-7,CACRVAGRYEQYF,TGTGCCTGCCGTGTAGCGGGAAGATACGAGCAGTACTTC
.,TRBD2,TRBV19,TRBJ2-7,CASSWTSGVREQYF,TGTGCCAGTAGTTGGACTAGCGGGGTCCGGGAGCAGTACTTC
.,.,TRBV28,TRBJ1-5,CASRGHLNQPQHF,TGTGCCAGCAGGGGACACTTAAATCAGCCCCAGCATTTT
.,TRBD1,TRBV18,TRBJ2-3,CASSPGQGGNLNTQYF,TGTGCCAGCTCACCAGGACAGGGGGGAAACTTAAATACGCAGTATTTT
.,.,TRBV19,TRBJ1-5,CASSLQGNQPQHF,TGTGCCAGTAGTCTACAGGGAAATCAGCCCCAGCATTTT
.,.,TRBV5-1,TRBJ1-1,CASSLAGDITEAFF,TGCGCCAGCAGCTTGGCCGGGGATATTACTGAAGCTTTCTTT
.,.,TRBV5-1,TRBJ2-7,CASSFGGSLEQYF,TGCGCCAGCAGCTTCGGGGGTTCGTTAGAGCAGTACTTC
.,.,TRBV10-3,TRBJ2-7,CAISDARNPGEQYF,TGTGCCATCAGTGACGCTAGGAATCCCGGCGAGCAGTACTTC
.,.,TRBV10-2,TRBJ1-2,CASSEVLNYGYTF,TGCGCCAGCAGTGAGGTCTTAAACTATGGCTACACCTTC
.,TRBD1,TRBV28,TRBJ2-5,CASRMDRENKETQYF,TGTGCCAGCAGAATGGACAGGGAAAATAAAGAGACCCAGTACTTC
.,.,TRBV30,TRBJ1-2,CAWSYQGYGYTF,TGTGCCTGGAGTTATCAGGGGTATGGCTACACCTTC
.,TRBD1,TRBV19,TRBJ2-3,CASSRTGDTQYF,TGTGCCAGTAGCAGGACAGGGGATACGCAGTATTTT
.,TRBD1,TRBV5-1,TRBJ2-7,CASSSGQGFSLEYEQYF,TGCGCCAGCAGCTCAGGACAGGGGTTCTCTCTCGAGTACGAGCAGTACTTC
.,TRBD1,TRBV5-1,TRBJ1-4,CASSGGQGSEKLFF,TGCGCCAGCAGCGGGGGACAGGGCAGTGAAAAACTGTTTTTT
.,.,TRBV5-4,TRBJ2-3,CASSPTGTVGAITDTQYF,TGTGCCAGCAGCCCGACAGGGACTGTTGGGGCCATCACAGATACGCAGTATTTT
.,.,TRBV6-1,TRBJ1-5,CASRNAERNQPQHF,TGTGCCAGCAGGAATGCAGAACGCAATCAGCCCCAGCATTTT
.,.,TRBV20-1,TRBJ2-3,CSARHTDTQYF,TGCAGTGCCCGACACACAGATACGCAGTATTTT
.,.,TRBV5-1,TRBJ2-5,CASSLGQGETQYF,TGCGCCAGCAGCTTGGGGCAGGGGGAGACCCAGTACTTC
.,.,TRBV18,TRBJ2-5,CASSLKNEWSETQYF,TGTGCCAGCTCACTAAAAAACGAGTGGTCAGAGACCCAGTACTTC
.,.,TRBV5-1,TRBJ1-2,CASSLEPRGYGYTF,TGCGCCAGCAGCTTGGAGCCCAGGGGCTATGGCTACACCTTC
.,.,TRBV11-2,TRBJ1-2,CASSTDITYYGYTF,TGTGCCAGCAGCACCGACATAACCTACTATGGCTACACCTTC
.,.,TRBV5-4,TRBJ1-2,CASSLTNSGGYTF,TGTGCCAGCAGCTTGACTAATTCAGGGGGCTACACCTTC
.,.,TRBV19,TRBJ1-2,CASSMHSTYGYTF,TGTGCCAGTAGTATGCACAGTACCTATGGCTACACCTTC